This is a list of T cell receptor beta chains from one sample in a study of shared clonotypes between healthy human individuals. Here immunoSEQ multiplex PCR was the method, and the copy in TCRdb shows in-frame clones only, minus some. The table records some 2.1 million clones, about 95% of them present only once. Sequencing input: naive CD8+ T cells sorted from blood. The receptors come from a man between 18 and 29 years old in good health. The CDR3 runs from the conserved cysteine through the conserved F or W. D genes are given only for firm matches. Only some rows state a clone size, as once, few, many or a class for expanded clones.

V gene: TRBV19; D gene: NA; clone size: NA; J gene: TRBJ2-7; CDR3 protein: CASSVDGTSYEQYF; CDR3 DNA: TGTGCCAGTAGTGTCGACGGGACCTCCTACGAGCAGTACTTC
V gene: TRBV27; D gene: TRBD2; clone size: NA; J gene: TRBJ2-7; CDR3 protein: CASSRLAGEYYEQYF; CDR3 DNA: TGTGCCAGCAGCAGACTAGCGGGAGAATACTACGAGCAGTACTTC
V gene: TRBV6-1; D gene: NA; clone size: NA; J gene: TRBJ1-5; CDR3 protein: CASSEAPRGVKPQHF; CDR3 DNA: TGTGCCAGCAGTGAAGCGCCCCGGGGGGTAAAGCCCCAGCATTTT
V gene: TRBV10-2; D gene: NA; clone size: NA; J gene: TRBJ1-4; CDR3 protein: CASSEETGTGHEKLFF; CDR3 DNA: TGCGCCAGCAGTGAGGAGACCGGGACGGGGCATGAAAAACTGTTTTTT
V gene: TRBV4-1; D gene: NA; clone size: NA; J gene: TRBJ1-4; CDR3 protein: CASSQDWAGVHEKLFF; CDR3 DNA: TGCGCCAGCAGCCAAGATTGGGCAGGAGTTCATGAAAAACTGTTTTTT
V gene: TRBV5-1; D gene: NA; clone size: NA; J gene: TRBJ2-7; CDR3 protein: CASRLGFSYEQYF; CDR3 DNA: TGCGCCAGCAGGTTAGGGTTCTCCTACGAGCAGTACTTC
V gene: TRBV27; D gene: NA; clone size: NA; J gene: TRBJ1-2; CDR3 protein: CASRRGRSGYGYTF; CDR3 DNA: TGTGCCAGCAGGCGGGGACGGAGCGGCTATGGCTACACCTTC
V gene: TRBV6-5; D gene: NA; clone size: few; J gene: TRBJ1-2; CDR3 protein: CASSYSQEGGGYTF; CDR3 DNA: TGTGCCAGCAGTTACTCTCAGGAAGGCGGTGGCTACACCTTC
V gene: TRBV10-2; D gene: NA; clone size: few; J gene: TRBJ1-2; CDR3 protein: CASRAEQGEGYTF; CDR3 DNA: TGCGCCAGCAGAGCAGAACAGGGTGAAGGCTACACCTTC
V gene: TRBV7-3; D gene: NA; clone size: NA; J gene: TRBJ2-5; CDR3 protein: CASSQGGGGGTQYF; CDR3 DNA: TGTGCCAGCAGCCAAGGGGGCGGCGGGGGTACCCAGTACTTC
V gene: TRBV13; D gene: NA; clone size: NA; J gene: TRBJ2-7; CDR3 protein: CASSSQGTGAYEQYF; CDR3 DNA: TGTGCCAGCAGCTCACAGGGAACCGGGGCCTACGAGCAGTACTTC
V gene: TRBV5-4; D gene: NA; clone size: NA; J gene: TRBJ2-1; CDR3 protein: CASSLSGTGSNEQFF; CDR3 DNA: TGTGCCAGCAGCTTGTCGGGGACGGGGAGCAATGAGCAGTTCTTC
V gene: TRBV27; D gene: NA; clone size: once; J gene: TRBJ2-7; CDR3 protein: CASSFGRLGSYEQYF; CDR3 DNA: TGTGCCAGCAGTTTCGGCCGTCTGGGCTCCTACGAGCAGTACTTC
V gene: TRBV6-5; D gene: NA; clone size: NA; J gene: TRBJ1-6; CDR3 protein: CASTTRDTYNSPLHF; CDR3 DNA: TGTGCCAGCACCACAAGGGACACCTATAATTCACCCCTCCACTTT
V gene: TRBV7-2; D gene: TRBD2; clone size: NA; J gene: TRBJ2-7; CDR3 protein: CASSLVGGSVQYEQYF; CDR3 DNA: TGTGCCAGCAGCTTAGTAGGCGGGAGCGTCCAGTACGAGCAGTACTTC
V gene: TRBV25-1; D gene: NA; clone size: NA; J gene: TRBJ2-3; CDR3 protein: CASSLVSTDTQYF; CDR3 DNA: TGTGCCAGCAGTTTGGTGAGCACAGATACGCAGTATTTT
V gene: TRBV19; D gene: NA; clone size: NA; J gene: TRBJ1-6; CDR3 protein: CASSISSSYNSPLHF; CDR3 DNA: TGTGCCAGTAGTATAAGCAGCTCCTATAATTCACCCCTCCACTTT
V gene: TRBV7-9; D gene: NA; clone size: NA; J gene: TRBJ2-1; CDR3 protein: CASSLEGGLFNEQFF; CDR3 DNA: TGTGCCAGCAGCTTAGAAGGGGGTCTCTTCAATGAGCAGTTCTTC
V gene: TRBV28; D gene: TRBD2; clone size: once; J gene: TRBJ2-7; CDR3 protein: CASSSSGTYEQYF; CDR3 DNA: TGTGCCAGCAGTTCCAGCGGGACCTACGAGCAGTACTTC
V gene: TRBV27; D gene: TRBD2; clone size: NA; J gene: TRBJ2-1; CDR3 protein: CASSLSLAGTSYNEQFF; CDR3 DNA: TGTGCCAGCAGTTTATCTTTAGCGGGGACCTCCTACAATGAGCAGTTCTTC
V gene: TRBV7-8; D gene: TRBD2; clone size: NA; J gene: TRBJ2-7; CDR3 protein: CASSFIPGLATSYEQYF; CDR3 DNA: TGTGCCAGCAGCTTTATCCCGGGACTAGCGACTTCCTACGAGCAGTACTTC
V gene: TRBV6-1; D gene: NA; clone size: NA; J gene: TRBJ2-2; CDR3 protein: CASSAKPTGIGRSNTGELFF; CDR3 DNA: TGTGCCAGCAGTGCAAAGCCCACGGGGATAGGGAGGAGTAACACCGGGGAGCTGTTTTTT
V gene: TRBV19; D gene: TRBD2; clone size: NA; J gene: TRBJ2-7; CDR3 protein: CASSRLAGVYEQYF; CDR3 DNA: TGTGCCAGTTCCCGACTAGCGGGAGTCTACGAGCAGTACTTC
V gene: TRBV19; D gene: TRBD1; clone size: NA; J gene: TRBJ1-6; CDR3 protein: CASSTDRGNSPLHF; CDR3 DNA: TGTGCCAGTAGTACGGACAGGGGGAATTCACCCCTCCACTTT
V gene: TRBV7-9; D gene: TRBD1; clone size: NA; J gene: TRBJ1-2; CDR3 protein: CASSHRQGAFYGYTF; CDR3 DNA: TGTGCCAGCAGCCACCGACAGGGGGCTTTTTATGGCTACACCTTC
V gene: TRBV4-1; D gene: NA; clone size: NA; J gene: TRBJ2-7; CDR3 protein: CASSQGQSSSYEQYF; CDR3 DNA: TGCGCCAGCAGCCAAGGACAGAGCAGCTCCTACGAGCAGTACTTC
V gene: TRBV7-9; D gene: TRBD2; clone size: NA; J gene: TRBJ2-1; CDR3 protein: CASSLAGLGEQFF; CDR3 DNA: TGTGCCAGCAGCTTAGCAGGACTAGGTGAGCAGTTCTTC
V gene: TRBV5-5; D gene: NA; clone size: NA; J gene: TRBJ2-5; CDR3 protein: CASSFPEGVKETQYF; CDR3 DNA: TGTGCCAGCAGCTTCCCGGAGGGCGTTAAAGAGACCCAGTACTTC
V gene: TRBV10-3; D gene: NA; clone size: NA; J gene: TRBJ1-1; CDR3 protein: CAISEEDDTEAFF; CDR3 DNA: TGTGCCATCAGTGAGGAAGATGACACTGAAGCTTTCTTT
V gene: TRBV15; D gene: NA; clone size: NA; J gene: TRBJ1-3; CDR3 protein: CATSREGEFGNTIYF; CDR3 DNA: TGTGCCACCAGCAGAGAAGGGGAGTTTGGAAACACCATATATTTT
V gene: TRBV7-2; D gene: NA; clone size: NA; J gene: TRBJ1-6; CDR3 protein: CASSLSRAYSPLHF; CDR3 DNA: TGTGCCAGCAGCTTATCCAGGGCGTATTCACCCCTCCACTTT
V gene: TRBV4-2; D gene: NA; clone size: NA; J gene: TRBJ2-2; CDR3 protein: CASSQEGAPELFF; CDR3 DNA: TGTGCCAGCAGCCAAGAAGGAGCTCCGGAGCTGTTTTTT
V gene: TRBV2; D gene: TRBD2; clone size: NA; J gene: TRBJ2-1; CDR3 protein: CASNSGAGSDNEQFF; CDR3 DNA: TGTGCCAGCAATTCCGGAGCGGGGTCCGACAATGAGCAGTTCTTC
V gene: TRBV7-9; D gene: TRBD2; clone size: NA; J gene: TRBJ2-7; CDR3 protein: CASSSGTSSYEQYF; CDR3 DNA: TGTGCCAGCAGCTCCGGGACTAGCTCCTACGAGCAGTACTTC
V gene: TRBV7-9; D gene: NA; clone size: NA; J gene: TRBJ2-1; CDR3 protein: CASSSDFHEQFF; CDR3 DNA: TGTGCCAGCAGCTCCGATTTCCATGAGCAGTTCTTC
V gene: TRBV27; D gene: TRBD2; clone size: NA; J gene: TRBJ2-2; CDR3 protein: CASSLLGRELPGELFF; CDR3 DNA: TGTGCCAGCAGTCTACTAGGGAGGGAGTTGCCCGGGGAGCTGTTTTTT
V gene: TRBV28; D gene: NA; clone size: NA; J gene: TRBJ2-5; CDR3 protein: CASSFLARETQYF; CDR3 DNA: TGTGCCAGCAGTTTTCTAGCGCGGGAGACCCAGTACTTC
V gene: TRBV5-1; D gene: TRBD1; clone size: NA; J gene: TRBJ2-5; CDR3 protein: CASSFPLGQGLFQETQYF; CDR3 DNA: TGCGCCAGCAGCTTCCCCCTAGGACAGGGCCTTTTCCAAGAGACCCAGTACTTC
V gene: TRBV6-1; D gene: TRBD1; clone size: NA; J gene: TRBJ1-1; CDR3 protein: CASSGGSLGQGLMNTEAFF; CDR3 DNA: TGTGCCAGCAGTGGAGGGTCCCTCGGACAGGGGCTAATGAACACTGAAGCTTTCTTT
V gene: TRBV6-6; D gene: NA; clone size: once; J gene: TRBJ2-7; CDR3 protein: CASSGDGGEQYF; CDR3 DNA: TGTGCCAGCAGTGGGGACGGGGGCGAGCAGTACTTC
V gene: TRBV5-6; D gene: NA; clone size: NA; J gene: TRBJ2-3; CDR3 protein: CASLAPSSTDTQYF; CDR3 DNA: TGTGCCAGCCTAGCGCCCTCTAGCACAGATACGCAGTATTTT
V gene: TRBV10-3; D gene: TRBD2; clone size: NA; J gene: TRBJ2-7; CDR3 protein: CAISEPYSVGGGYEQYF; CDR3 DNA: TGTGCCATCAGTGAACCCTACTCTGTGGGCGGGGGTTACGAGCAGTACTTC
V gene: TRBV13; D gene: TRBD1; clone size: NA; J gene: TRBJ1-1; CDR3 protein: CASSPQGGTEAFF; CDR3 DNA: TGTGCCAGCAGCCCCCAGGGGGGCACTGAAGCTTTCTTT
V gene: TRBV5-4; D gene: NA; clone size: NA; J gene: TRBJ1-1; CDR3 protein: CASSRRGSGTEAFF; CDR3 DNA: TGTGCCAGCAGCCGAAGAGGATCGGGCACTGAAGCTTTCTTT
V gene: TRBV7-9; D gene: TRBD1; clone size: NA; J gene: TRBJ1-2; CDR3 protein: CASRFGDSGYGYTF; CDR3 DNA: TGTGCCAGCAGATTTGGGGACAGCGGGTATGGCTACACCTTC
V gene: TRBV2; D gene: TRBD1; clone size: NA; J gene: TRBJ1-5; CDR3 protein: CAAAAGQGVQPQHF; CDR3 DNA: TGTGCCGCCGCGGCCGGACAGGGAGTCCAGCCCCAGCATTTT
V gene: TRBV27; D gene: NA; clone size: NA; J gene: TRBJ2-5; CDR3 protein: CASSPLAALQETQYF; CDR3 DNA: TGTGCCAGCAGTCCCCTAGCAGCGCTCCAAGAGACCCAGTACTTC
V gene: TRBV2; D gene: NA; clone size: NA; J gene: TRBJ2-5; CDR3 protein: CASRPGVEETQYF; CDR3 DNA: TGTGCCAGCAGGCCAGGGGTGGAAGAGACCCAGTACTTC
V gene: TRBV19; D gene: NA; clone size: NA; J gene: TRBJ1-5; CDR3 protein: CASRPTGGDQPQHF; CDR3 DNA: TGTGCCAGTAGACCAACAGGTGGGGATCAGCCCCAGCATTTT
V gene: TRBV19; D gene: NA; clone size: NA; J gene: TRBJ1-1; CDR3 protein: CASSRGGSNTEAFF; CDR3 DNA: TGTGCCAGTAGTAGAGGGGGTAGCAACACTGAAGCTTTCTTT
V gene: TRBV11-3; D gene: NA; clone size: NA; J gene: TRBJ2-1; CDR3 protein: CASSLDPYNEQFF; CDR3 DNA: TGTGCCAGCAGCTTAGATCCTTACAATGAGCAGTTCTTC
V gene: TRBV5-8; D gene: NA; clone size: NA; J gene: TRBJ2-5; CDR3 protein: CASSMGLIQETQYF; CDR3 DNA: TGTGCCAGCAGCATGGGACTCATACAAGAGACCCAGTACTTC
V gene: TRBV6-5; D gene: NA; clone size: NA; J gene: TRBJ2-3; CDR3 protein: CASSLAWTDTQYF; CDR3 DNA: TGTGCCAGCAGCCTAGCGTGGACAGATACGCAGTATTTT
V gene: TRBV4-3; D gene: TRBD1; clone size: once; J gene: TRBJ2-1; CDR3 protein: CASSQDRGQGEIF; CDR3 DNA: TGCGCCAGCAGCCAAGATCGGGGACAGGGTGAGATCTTC
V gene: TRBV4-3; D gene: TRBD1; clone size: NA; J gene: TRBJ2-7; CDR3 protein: CASSQDRDSHYEQYF; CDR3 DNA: TGCGCCAGCAGCCAAGATCGGGACAGTCACTACGAGCAGTACTTC